These T cell receptor beta chains were read from a single sample in a study of identical twins. From the 5' RACE reads, TCRdb called clonotypes with MiXCR, one entry per CDR3 protein. Among 700,000 or so distinct CDR3 sequences listed, 8.6% were seen once. These data were likewise used in another study, on yellow fever vaccine responses in identical twins.

The sample comprised PBMCs. The receptor set was obtained from a woman between 18 and 29 years old in good health. Both conserved end residues are part of each CDR3. D genes are given only for firm matches. A clone size is listed for some rows: how often the clone was seen (once, few, many), or a class if it is expanded.

>TRBV4-1|-|few|TRBJ2-3
CASSPISGAADTQYF
TGCGCCAGCAGCCCGATCTCGGGAGCCGCAGATACGCAGTATTTT
>TRBV7-2|-|many|TRBJ2-7
CASSLVTGYYEQYF
TGTGCCAGCAGCTTAGTTACCGGGTACTACGAGCAGTACTTC
>TRBV6-5|-|-|TRBJ2-3
CASSYDPSTDTQYF
TGTGCCAGCAGTTACGACCCCTCCACAGATACGCAGTATTTT
>TRBV14|-|-|TRBJ2-1
CASSQVATGRSDEQFF
TGTGCCAGCAGCCAAGTCGCCACAGGGCGGTCCGATGAGCAGTTCTTC
>TRBV7-9|-|-|TRBJ2-1
CASSFWDRGNEQFF
TGTGCCAGCAGCTTCTGGGACCGAGGTAATGAGCAGTTCTTC
>TRBV14|-|many|TRBJ2-2
CASSRHPKTLNTGELFF
TGTGCCAGCAGCCGACACCCCAAGACATTAAACACCGGGGAGCTGTTTTTT
>TRBV2|-|few|TRBJ1-2
CASRDRTPRGGYTF
TGTGCCAGCAGAGACAGGACACCACGGGGTGGCTACACCTTC
>TRBV29-1|-|-|TRBJ2-2
CSVTGTTNTGELFF
TGCAGCGTGACCGGGACAACGAACACCGGGGAGCTGTTTTTT
>TRBV11-2|TRBD1|-|TRBJ2-5
CASSSEFFGTGGAKTQYF
TGTGCCAGCAGCTCCGAATTTTTTGGGACAGGGGGCGCGAAGACCCAGTACTTC
>TRBV14|TRBD2|many|TRBJ2-1
CASSQGELAGKNEQFF
TGTGCCAGCAGCCAAGGGGAACTAGCGGGGAAGAATGAGCAGTTCTTC
>TRBV20-1|-|few|TRBJ2-2
CSAAWGHGELFF
TGCAGTGCTGCCTGGGGGCACGGGGAGCTGTTTTTT
>TRBV7-9|-|-|TRBJ2-4
CASSRTSKNIQYF
TGTGCCAGCAGCAGGACGTCCAAAAACATTCAGTACTTC
>TRBV5-5|-|many|TRBJ2-3
CASSFTGESDTQYF
TGTGCCAGCAGCTTCACGGGGGAGTCAGATACGCAGTATTTT
>TRBV12-3/TRBV12-4|-|-|TRBJ2-2
CASSLGGPHGELFF
TGTGCCAGCAGTTTAGGAGGTCCGCACGGGGAGCTGTTTTTT
>TRBV6-5|-|-|TRBJ2-3
CASSFRSSDTQYF
TGTGCCAGCAGTTTTCGTTCTAGCGATACGCAGTATTTT
>TRBV20-1|-|-|TRBJ2-7
CSVRASPYYEQYF
TGCAGTGTCCGAGCCTCACCCTACTACGAGCAGTACTTC
>TRBV20-1|TRBD2|few|TRBJ2-1
CSARPGLATYNEQFF
TGCAGTGCTAGACCGGGACTAGCTACCTACAATGAGCAGTTCTTC
>TRBV6-1|TRBD1|many|TRBJ1-4
CASKGGATNEKLFF
TGTGCCAGCAAAGGGGGCGCGACTAATGAAAAACTGTTTTTT
>TRBV20-1|-|-|TRBJ1-1
CSARFGRGTEAFF
TGCAGTGCTAGATTTGGCAGGGGCACTGAAGCTTTCTTT
>TRBV12-3/TRBV12-4|-|many|TRBJ2-1
CASSSYSGNEQFF
TGTGCCAGCAGTTCATACTCGGGCAATGAGCAGTTCTTC
>TRBV24-1|TRBD1|few|TRBJ2-1
CATSDGDRDEQFF
TGTGCCACCAGTGATGGTGACAGGGATGAGCAGTTCTTC
>TRBV10-3|-|many|TRBJ1-2
CAISEEVTTGRDGYTF
TGTGCCATCAGTGAGGAGGTAACGACAGGCCGAGATGGCTACACCTTC
>TRBV28|TRBD1|-|TRBJ2-7
CASSLPPGQDYSYEQYF
TGTGCCAGCAGTTTACCCCCGGGACAGGACTACTCCTACGAGCAGTACTTC
>TRBV7-2|-|few|TRBJ1-2
CASSLLGGGDGYTF
TGTGCCAGCAGCTTACTGGGGGGGGGAGATGGCTACACCTTC
>TRBV5-1|-|few|TRBJ1-6
CASSLGRPLNSPLHF
TGCGCCAGCAGCTTGGGAAGGCCTTTGAATTCACCCCTCCACTTT
>TRBV29-1|TRBD2|many|TRBJ2-1
CSVELAVRDEQFF
TGCAGCGTTGAACTAGCGGTCCGGGATGAGCAGTTCTTC
>TRBV3-1|-|few|TRBJ2-7
CASGDTVYEQYF
TGTGCCAGCGGGGACACCGTTTACGAGCAGTACTTC
>TRBV6-5|TRBD1|-|TRBJ1-2
CASSYSLQGYGYTF
TGTGCCAGCAGTTACTCGTTACAGGGGTATGGCTACACCTTC
>TRBV19|TRBD1|few|TRBJ2-7
CASSTGQGVSYEQYF
TGTGCCAGTAGTACGGGACAGGGGGTCTCCTACGAGCAGTACTTC
>TRBV6-1|-|-|TRBJ2-5
CASSPGLPKGETQYF
TGTGCCAGCAGTCCGGGACTCCCTAAGGGAGAGACCCAGTACTTC
>TRBV27|TRBD1|-|TRBJ2-7
CASRSTTGQGIWGEQYF
TGTGCCAGCAGGTCGACCACCGGACAGGGAATTTGGGGGGAGCAGTACTTC
>TRBV27|TRBD2|few|TRBJ2-2
CASSLSRAGTTGELFF
TGTGCCAGCAGTTTAAGTCGAGCGGGAACCACCGGGGAGCTGTTTTTT
>TRBV12-3/TRBV12-4|TRBD2|many|TRBJ2-7
CASSLLGLGDTEQYF
TGTGCCAGCAGTTTATTGGGACTAGGGGACACCGAGCAGTACTTC
>TRBV29-1|-|-|TRBJ2-7
CSVAPPPVREQYF
TGCAGCGTTGCTCCTCCCCCTGTCCGCGAGCAGTACTTC
>TRBV15|TRBD2|many|TRBJ2-2
CATASGGLDTGELFF
TGTGCCACCGCTAGCGGGGGGCTCGACACCGGGGAGCTGTTTTTT
>TRBV7-3|TRBD1|many|TRBJ2-2
CASSRDRGGGELFF
TGTGCCAGCAGCCGGGACAGGGGTGGCGGGGAGCTGTTTTTT
>TRBV7-2|TRBD2|few|TRBJ2-5
CASSERPGLAYQETQYF
TGTGCCAGCAGCGAGCGACCGGGACTAGCGTATCAAGAGACCCAGTACTTC
>TRBV29-1|TRBD1|many|TRBJ2-2
CSADRGIAGELFF
TGCAGCGCCGACAGGGGGATCGCCGGGGAGCTGTTTTTT
>TRBV4-1|-|-|TRBJ2-5
CASSQRGGQQETQYF
TGCGCCAGCAGCCAACGTGGGGGGCAACAAGAGACCCAGTACTTC
>TRBV6-5|-|-|TRBJ2-5
CASSYTTTETQYF
TGTGCCAGCAGTTACACCACGACAGAGACCCAGTACTTC
>TRBV29-1|-|-|TRBJ2-7
CSVAGAISYEQYF
TGCAGCGTTGCAGGGGCTATCTCCTACGAGCAGTACTTC
>TRBV11-2|TRBD1|-|TRBJ2-1
CASSLGQLSLNEQFF
TGTGCCAGCAGCTTGGGACAGCTCTCCCTAAATGAGCAGTTCTTC
>TRBV20-1|-|many|TRBJ1-3
CSARDLSRDGNTIYF
TGCAGTGCTAGAGATCTGTCCAGGGATGGAAACACCATATATTTT
>TRBV29-1|TRBD1|many|TRBJ1-2
CSVRQGASGYTF
TGCAGCGTGCGACAGGGGGCTAGTGGCTACACCTTC
>TRBV10-2|-|few|TRBJ2-1
CASSESSGEVYYEQFF
TGCGCCAGCAGTGAGTCTTCGGGAGAAGTTTACTATGAGCAGTTCTTC
>TRBV20-1|TRBD1|many|TRBJ2-3
CSARDGTGGRDTQYF
TGCAGTGCTAGAGATGGGACAGGGGGCAGAGATACGCAGTATTTT
>TRBV4-1|-|-|TRBJ2-2
CASSPGWGTGELFF
TGCGCCAGCAGCCCAGGTTGGGGAACCGGGGAGCTGTTTTTT
>TRBV3-1|TRBD1|few|TRBJ1-1
CASSQDGTGMNTEAFF
TGTGCCAGCAGCCAAGATGGGACAGGGATGAACACTGAAGCTTTCTTT
>TRBV5-5|TRBD1|few|TRBJ2-1
CASTWTGMHNEQFF
TGTGCCAGCACCTGGACAGGGATGCACAATGAGCAGTTCTTC
>TRBV6-6|-|many|TRBJ2-1
CASSYATRGEQFF
TGTGCCAGCAGTTACGCGACTAGAGGTGAGCAGTTCTTC